These 13 T cell receptor beta chains were sequenced from one sample in a study of T cell changes during pregnancy in multiple sclerosis. This table comes from immunoSEQ multiplex PCR, and its TCRdb copy is limited to in-frame clones, with some not included. Of 60,000 to 85,000 clones in the sample, roughly 94% were seen once. The starting material was peripheral blood, obtained in the third trimester of pregnancy. Receptor source: a female donor with multiple sclerosis, enrolled in a pregnancy study.

V gene TRBV19 combines with J gene TRBJ2-5; a possible D gene is TRBD1 (6 bases). V gave up 0 bases and J gave up 4 bases, with 12 bases separating them. This CDR3 has 15 amino acids. CDR1 and CDR2 (germline): LNHDA, SQIVND (reference sequence). The CDR3 DNA reads TGTGCCAGTAGTATAGAAATAACAGGGACAGAGACCCAGTACTTC. Amino acids: CASSIEITGTETQYF.

This chain links TRBV9 with TRBJ2-7, with 9 bases fitting TRBD1. Germline values: CDR1 SGDLS, CDR2 YYNGEE. Trimming at V came to 0 bases and at J to 4 bases, leaving 5 bases not matched to a gene. The CDR3 sequence is 15 residues long. The CDR3, as DNA: TGTGCCAGCAGCGTAGCGACAGGGGGTGGTTACGAGCAGTACTTC. This encodes CASSVATGGGYEQYF.

The chain is built from TRBV6-4 and TRBJ1-2; 11 nucleotides line up with TRBD1. V gave up 6 bases and J gave up 4 bases; unmatched junction bases: 4. This CDR3 comprises 14 residues. Germline CDR1 MRHNA, CDR2 SNTAGT. Here the CDR3 DNA reads TGTGCCAGCAGATCCGGGACAGGGGGCTATGGCTACACCTTC. This sequence encodes CASRSGTGGYGYTF.

This clone was seen just once. The chain is built from TRBV7-8 and TRBJ1-5, with D hard to call. This CDR3 is 14 amino acids long. Germline CDR1 reads SGHVS; CDR2 reads FQNEAQ. Trimming took 5 bases from V and 4 from J, leaving 12 bases between them. CDR3 protein: CASSPQKRNQPQHF. DNA of the CDR3: TGTGCCAGCAGCCCCCAAAAGAGGAATCAGCCCCAGCATTTT.

The chain combines TRBV4-1 with TRBJ1-2, with D possibly being TRBD1 (5 bases). Per the germline V gene, CDR1 is MGHRA and CDR2 is YSYEKL. V lost 1 base and J 3 bases, leaving 15 bases between the germline ends. This CDR3 has 16 amino acids. The CDR3 spells CASSQATREDHYGYTF. The CDR3 nucleotides are TGCGCCAGCAGCCAAGCCACCAGGGAGGACCACTATGGCTACACCTTC.

This chain links TRBV18 with TRBJ1-2; tentative D call: TRBD1 (6 bases). The germline V and J ends were trimmed by 9 bases and 8 bases, with 16 bases remaining between them. Per the germline V gene, CDR1 is KGHSH and CDR2 is LQKENI. The CDR3 totals 12 residues. As DNA, the CDR3 is TGTGCCAGTAGGACAGATCCTATCGGCTACACCTTC. This encodes CASRTDPIGYTF.

The chain combines TRBV5-1 with TRBJ2-1; a possible D gene is TRBD2 (7 bases). This CDR3 spans 15 amino acids. From germline, CDR1 is SGHRS and CDR2 YFSETQ. Trimming stripped 5 bases from V and 5 bases from J, with 17 bases between. The CDR3 coding sequence is TGCGCCAGCAGAATGGCGGGGGCCTTAGACAATGAGCAGTTCTTC. It is translated as CASRMAGALDNEQFF.

The chain joins TRBV9 to TRBJ2-3, with 8 bases fitting TRBD1. The CDR3 is 14 residues long. CDR1 is SGDLS and CDR2 is YYNGEE in the germline V gene. Trimming cost V 4 bases and J 1 base; bases outside gene matches: 2. The CDR3 DNA sequence: TGTGCCAGCAGCCCCAGGGGGCGCACAGATACGCAGTATTTT. This gives the protein CASSPRGRTDTQYF.

In nucleotides, the CDR3 is TGTGCCAGCAGTCCGACTAGCGGGGGGTACAATGAGCAGTTCTTC. Translated: CASSPTSGGYNEQFF. The rearrangement uses TRBV6-1 and TRBJ2-1; 13 positions agree with TRBD2. Trimming took 5 bases from V and 4 from J; bases not matched to a gene: 2. This CDR3 has 15 residues. Germline V gene sequence: CDR1 MNHNS, CDR2 SASEGT.

The rearrangement joins TRBV18 to TRBJ2-3; the match to TRBD2 covers 8 bases. This CDR3 spans 18 amino acids. The trim removed 4 bases at V and 6 bases at J, leaving 18 bases unmatched. CDR1 and CDR2 from the germline V gene are KGHSH and LQKENI. The DNA of the CDR3 is TGTGCCAGCTCACTCCCCGCTCTTGCGGCGGGGGGCCGGGATACGCAGTATTTT. It encodes CASSLPALAAGGRDTQYF.

This chain uses TRBV29-1 with TRBJ1-2, with TRBD1 identical over 7 bases. V gave up 4 bases and J gave up 4 bases; unmatched junction bases: 6. The CDR3 consists of 13 residues. The germline CDR1 and CDR2 sequences are SQVTM and ANQGSEA. The CDR3 coding sequence is TGCAGCGTTGGCCAGGGGGATCCCTATGGCTACACCTTC. Translated, it gives CSVGQGDPYGYTF.

The genes are TRBV2 and TRBJ1-5; D call uncertain. The CDR3 is made up of 13 amino acids. V was clipped by 2 bases and J by 11 bases, with 13 bases between them. Germline V gene sequence: CDR1 SNHLY, CDR2 FYNNEI. CDR3 in amino acids: CASSESGRTAQHF. For the CDR3, the DNA is TGTGCCAGCAGTGAATCTGGGCGAACTGCCCAGCATTTT.

The chain couples TRBV5-6 to TRBJ1-3; D gene uncertain. The CDR3 runs 14 residues. The germline V gene has CDR1 SGHDT and CDR2 YYEEEE. V dropped 6 bases and J dropped 4 bases, with 14 bases sitting between them. The DNA of the CDR3 is TGTGCCAGCACTGATAGCTCTTTGGGAAACACCATATATTTT. Encoded protein: CASTDSSLGNTIYF.